This TCR beta chain was profiled in a study of cytomegalovirus exposure and HLA in healthy donors. Study-level information: Earlier sequencing of approximately 200 million T cells yielded around 100 million unique TCR beta sequences.

With respect to this clone: Its specificity is not known.

Points from the study as a whole: Some V segments, including TRBV6-2 and TRBV6-3, were excluded as indistinguishable. In a later analysis, donors in an Asian-associated ancestry cluster reportedly had fewer N-insertions in productive TCRs than the cohort mean. Prior analysis indicated that the majority of TCR beta V segments exhibited productivity approximately 87% or approximately 30% of the time.

Germline-derived CDR1 and CDR2 are LNHNV and YYDKDF (reference sequence). The CDR3 consists of 15 residues. Trimming pared 3 bases from V and 4 bases from J, leaving 15 bases between. The PCR ran on 60 Vbeta and 13 Jbeta primers. This table comes from immunoSEQ multiplex PCR, and its TCRdb copy is limited to in-frame clones, with some not included. The table shows more than 95,000 clones, with approximately 70% occurring only once. The TCR comes from a man aged 30 to 45 in good health and CMV-seronegative. The chain links TRBV15 to TRBJ1-1; TRBD1 is a possible D gene (5 bases). Sequences were obtained from PBMCs. The CDR3 sequence is CATSSELREGTEAFF. The CDR3, as DNA: TGTGCCACCAGCAGTGAACTCAGGGAAGGCACTGAAGCTTTCTTT.